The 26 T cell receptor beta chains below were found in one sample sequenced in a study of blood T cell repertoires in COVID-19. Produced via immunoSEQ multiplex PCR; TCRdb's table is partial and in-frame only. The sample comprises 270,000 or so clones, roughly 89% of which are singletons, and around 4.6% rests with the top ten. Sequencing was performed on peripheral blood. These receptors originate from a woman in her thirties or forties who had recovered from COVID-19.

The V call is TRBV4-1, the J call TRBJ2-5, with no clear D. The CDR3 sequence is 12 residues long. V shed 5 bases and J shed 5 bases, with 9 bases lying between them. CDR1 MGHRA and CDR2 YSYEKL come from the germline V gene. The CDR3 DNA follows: TGCGCCAGCAGCTCCCCCCAGGAGACCCAGTACTTC. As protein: CASSSPQETQYF.

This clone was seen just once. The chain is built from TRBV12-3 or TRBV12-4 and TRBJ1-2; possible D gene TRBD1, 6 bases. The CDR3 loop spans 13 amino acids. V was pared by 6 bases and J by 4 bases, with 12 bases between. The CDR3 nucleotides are TGTGCCAGCAGCTACGACAGGATCTATGGCTACACCTTC. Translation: CASSYDRIYGYTF.

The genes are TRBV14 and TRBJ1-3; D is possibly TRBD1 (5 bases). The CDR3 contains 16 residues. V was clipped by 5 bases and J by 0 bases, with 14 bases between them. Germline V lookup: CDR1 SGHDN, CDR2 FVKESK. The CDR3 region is CASSGRQITSGNTIYF. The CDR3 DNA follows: TGTGCCAGCAGCGGCCGACAGATAACCTCTGGAAACACCATATATTTT.

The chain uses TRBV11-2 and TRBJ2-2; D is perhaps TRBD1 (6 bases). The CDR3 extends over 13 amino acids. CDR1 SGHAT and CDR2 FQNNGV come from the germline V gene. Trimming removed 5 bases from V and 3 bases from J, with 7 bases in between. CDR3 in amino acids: CASSQGYTGELFF. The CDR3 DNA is TGTGCCAGCAGCCAGGGGTACACCGGGGAGCTGTTTTTT.

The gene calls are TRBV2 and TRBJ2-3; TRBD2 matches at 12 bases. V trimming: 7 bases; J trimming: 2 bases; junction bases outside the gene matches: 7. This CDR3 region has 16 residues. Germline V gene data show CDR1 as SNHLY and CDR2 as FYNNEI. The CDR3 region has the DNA TGTGCCAGCACTAGGACTAGCGGGGACTCCACAGATACGCAGTATTTT. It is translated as CASTRTSGDSTDTQYF.

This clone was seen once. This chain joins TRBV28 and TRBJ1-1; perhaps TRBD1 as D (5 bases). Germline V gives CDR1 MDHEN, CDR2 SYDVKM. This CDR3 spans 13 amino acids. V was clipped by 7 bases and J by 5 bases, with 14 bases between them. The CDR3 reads CASIYTGETEAFF. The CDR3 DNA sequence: TGTGCCAGCATTTATACGGGGGAGACTGAAGCTTTCTTT.

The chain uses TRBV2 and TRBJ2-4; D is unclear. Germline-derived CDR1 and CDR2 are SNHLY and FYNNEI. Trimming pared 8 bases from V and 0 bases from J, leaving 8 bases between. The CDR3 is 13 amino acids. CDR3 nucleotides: TGTGCCAGCGAGGATCTAGCCAAAAACATTCAGTACTTC. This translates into CASEDLAKNIQYF.

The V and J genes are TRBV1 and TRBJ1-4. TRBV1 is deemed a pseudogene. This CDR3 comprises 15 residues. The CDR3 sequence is CTSSQGGRLDEKLFF. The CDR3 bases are TGCACCAGCAGCCAGGGAGGGAGGTTGGATGAAAAACTGTTTTTT.

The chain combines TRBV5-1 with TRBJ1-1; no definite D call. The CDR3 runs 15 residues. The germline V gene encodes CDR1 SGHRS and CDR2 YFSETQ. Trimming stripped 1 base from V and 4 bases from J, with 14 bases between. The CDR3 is CASSLPHGRGTEAFF. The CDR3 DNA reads TGCGCCAGCAGCTTGCCACACGGACGGGGCACTGAAGCTTTCTTT.

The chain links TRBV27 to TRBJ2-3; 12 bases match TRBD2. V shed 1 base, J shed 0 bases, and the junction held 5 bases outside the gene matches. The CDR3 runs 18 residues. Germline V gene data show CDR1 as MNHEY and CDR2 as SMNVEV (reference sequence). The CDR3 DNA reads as TGTGCCAGCAGTTTATTCCTCGGACTAGCGGGGAGCACAGATACGCAGTATTTT. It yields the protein CASSLFLGLAGSTDTQYF.

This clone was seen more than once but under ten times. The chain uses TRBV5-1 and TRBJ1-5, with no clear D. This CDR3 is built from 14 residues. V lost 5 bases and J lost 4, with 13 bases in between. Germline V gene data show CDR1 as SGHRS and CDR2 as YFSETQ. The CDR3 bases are TGCGCCAGCAGTTCGTGGAGCGGAAATCAGCCCCAGCATTTT. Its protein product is CASSSWSGNQPQHF.

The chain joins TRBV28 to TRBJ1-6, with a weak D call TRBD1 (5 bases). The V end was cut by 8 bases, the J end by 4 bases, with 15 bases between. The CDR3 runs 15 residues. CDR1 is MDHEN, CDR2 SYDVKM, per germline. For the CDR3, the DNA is TGTGCCAGCGAAGCCATCGGGGGATATAATTCACCCCTCCACTTT. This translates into CASEAIGGYNSPLHF.

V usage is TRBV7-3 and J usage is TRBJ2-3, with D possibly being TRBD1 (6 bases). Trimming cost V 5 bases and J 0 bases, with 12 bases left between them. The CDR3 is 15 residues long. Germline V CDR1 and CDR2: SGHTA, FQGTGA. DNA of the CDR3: TGTGCCAGCAGCCCACAGGGTTATAGCACAGATACGCAGTATTTT. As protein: CASSPQGYSTDTQYF. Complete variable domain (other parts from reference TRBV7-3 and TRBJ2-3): GAGVSQTPSNKVTEKGKYVELRCDPISGHTALYWYRQSLGQGPEFLIYFQGTGAADDSGLPNDRFFAVRPEGSVSTLKIQRTERGDSAVYLCASSPQGYSTDTQYFGPGTRLTVL.

The DNA of the CDR3 is TGCGCCAGCAGCTTGGATCCGGGACAGGGTTACAATGAGCAGTTCTTC. This translates into CASSLDPGQGYNEQFF. The chain links TRBV5-1 to TRBJ2-1; 9 bases align to TRBD1. This CDR3 comprises 16 residues. J lost 4 bases, V lost 0 bases, and 5 bases had no gene match. The V gene's germline CDR1 is SGHRS and CDR2 YFSETQ.

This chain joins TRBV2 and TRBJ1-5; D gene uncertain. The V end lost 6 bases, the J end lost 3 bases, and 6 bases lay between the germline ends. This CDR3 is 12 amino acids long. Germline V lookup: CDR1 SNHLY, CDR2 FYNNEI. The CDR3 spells CASRALNQPQHF. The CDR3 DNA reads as TGTGCCAGCAGAGCTCTCAATCAGCCCCAGCATTTT.

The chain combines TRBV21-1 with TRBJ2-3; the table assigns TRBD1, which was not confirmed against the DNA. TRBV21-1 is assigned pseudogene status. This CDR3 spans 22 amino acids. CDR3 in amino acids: CASKAPPNFPGQGAGVSDTQYF. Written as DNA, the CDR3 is TGTGCCAGCAAAGCCCCTCCTAACTTCCCGGGACAGGGGGCTGGAGTGTCAGATACGCAGTATTTT.

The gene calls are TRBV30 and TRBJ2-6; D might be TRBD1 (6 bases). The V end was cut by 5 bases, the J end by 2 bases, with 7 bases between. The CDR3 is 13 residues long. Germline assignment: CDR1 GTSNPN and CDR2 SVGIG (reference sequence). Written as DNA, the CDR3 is TGTGCCTGGTGGGGGCCTGGGGCCAACGTCCTGACTTTC. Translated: CAWWGPGANVLTF.

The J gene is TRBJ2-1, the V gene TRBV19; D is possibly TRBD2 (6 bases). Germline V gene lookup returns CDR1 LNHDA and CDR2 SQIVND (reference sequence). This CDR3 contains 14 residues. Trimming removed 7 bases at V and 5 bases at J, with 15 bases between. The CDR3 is CASTGLPPDNEQFF. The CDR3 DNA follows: TGTGCCAGTACGGGACTTCCTCCGGACAATGAGCAGTTCTTC.

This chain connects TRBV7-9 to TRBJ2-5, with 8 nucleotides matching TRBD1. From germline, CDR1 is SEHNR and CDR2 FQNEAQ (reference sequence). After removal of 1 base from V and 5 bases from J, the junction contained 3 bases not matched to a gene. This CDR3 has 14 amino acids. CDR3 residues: CASSLGTGWETQYF. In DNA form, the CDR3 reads TGTGCCAGCAGCTTAGGGACAGGGTGGGAGACCCAGTACTTC.

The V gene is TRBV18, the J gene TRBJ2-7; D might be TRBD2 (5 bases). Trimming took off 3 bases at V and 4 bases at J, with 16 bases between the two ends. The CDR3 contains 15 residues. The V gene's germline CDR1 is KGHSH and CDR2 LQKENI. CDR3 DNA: TGTGCCAGCTCACCCCGTAGGACGGACTCTTACGAGCAGTACTTC. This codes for CASSPRRTDSYEQYF.

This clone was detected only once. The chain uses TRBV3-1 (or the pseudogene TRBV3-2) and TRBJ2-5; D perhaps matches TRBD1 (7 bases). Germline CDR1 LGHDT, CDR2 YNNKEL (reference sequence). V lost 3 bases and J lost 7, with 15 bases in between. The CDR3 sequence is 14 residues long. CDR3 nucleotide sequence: TGTGCCAGCAGCCAGACGGTTCAGGGGGGGACCCAGTACTTC. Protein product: CASSQTVQGGTQYF.

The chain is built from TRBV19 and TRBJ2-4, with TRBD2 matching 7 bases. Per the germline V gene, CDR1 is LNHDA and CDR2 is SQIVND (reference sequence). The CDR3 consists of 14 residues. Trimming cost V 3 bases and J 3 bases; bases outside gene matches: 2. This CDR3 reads CASSMGGNKNIQYF. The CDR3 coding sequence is TGTGCCAGTAGTATGGGAGGGAACAAAAACATTCAGTACTTC.

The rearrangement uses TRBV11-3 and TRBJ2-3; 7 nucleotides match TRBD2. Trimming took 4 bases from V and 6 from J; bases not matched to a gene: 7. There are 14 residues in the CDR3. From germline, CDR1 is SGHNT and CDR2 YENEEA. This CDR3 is CASSSGLTSDTQYF. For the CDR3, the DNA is TGTGCCAGCAGCTCGGGACTAACCTCGGATACGCAGTATTTT.

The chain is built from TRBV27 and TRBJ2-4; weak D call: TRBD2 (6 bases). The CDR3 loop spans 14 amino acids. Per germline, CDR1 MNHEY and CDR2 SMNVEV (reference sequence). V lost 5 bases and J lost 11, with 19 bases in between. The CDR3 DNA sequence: TGTGCCAGCAGTCCGGGACTGCCGGACGTACTTCAGTACTTC. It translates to CASSPGLPDVLQYF.

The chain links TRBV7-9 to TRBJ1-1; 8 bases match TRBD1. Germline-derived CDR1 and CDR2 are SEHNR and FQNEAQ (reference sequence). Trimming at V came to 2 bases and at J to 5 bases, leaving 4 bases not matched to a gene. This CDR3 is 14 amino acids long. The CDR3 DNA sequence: TGTGCCAGCAGCTTACAGGGGGCGCGTACTGAAGCTTTCTTT. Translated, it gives CASSLQGARTEAFF.

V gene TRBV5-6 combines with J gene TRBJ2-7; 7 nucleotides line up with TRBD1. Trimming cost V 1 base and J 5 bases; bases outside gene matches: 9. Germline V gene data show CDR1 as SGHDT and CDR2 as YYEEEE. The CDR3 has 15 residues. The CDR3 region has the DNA TGTGCCAGCAGCTTGCCCACAGGGGAAATAAACGAGCAGTACGTC. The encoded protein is CASSLPTGEINEQYV.